These 22 T cell receptor beta chains originate from one sample sequenced in a study of cytomegalovirus exposure and HLA in healthy donors. Profiled with immunoSEQ multiplex PCR; TCRdb holds only in-frame clones, not every one. The sample includes 200,000 to 250,000 clones, over 80% of them seen just once. The sequencing sample was made of PBMCs. These receptors were collected from a woman in her twenties or thirties in good health and CMV-seropositive.

The chain is built from TRBV4-3 and TRBJ2-5, with 8 bases identical to TRBD1. V lost 0 bases to trimming and J lost 1 base; unmatched junction nucleotides: 4. There are 16 residues in the CDR3. Per germline, CDR1 LGHNA and CDR2 YSLEER. The CDR3 loop is CASSQDGQGTQETQYF. The CDR3 DNA sequence: TGCGCCAGCAGCCAAGATGGACAGGGTACCCAAGAGACCCAGTACTTC.

J is TRBJ2-7 and V is TRBV7-9; TRBD2 aligns across 9 bases. V was clipped by 5 bases and J by 5 bases; unmatched bases: 19. The CDR3 consists of 18 residues. Germline loops: CDR1 SEHNR, CDR2 FQNEAQ (reference sequence). In DNA, the CDR3 is TGTGCCAGCAGCCCGTCGGAGGGGTTGATAGCGGGAGCACACGAGCAGTACTTC. It yields the protein CASSPSEGLIAGAHEQYF.

V gene TRBV19 combines with J gene TRBJ2-1, with 12 bases matching TRBD2. V lost 4 bases and J lost 4; bases outside the gene matches: 17. This CDR3 has 20 amino acids. Looked up from germline, CDR1 is LNHDA and CDR2 is SQIVND (reference sequence). The CDR3 nucleotides are TGTGCCAGTAGTACCTCTCGTTACGGACTAGCGGGGTCTGGATACAATGAGCAGTTCTTC. It yields the protein CASSTSRYGLAGSGYNEQFF. Full variable domain (outside the CDR3, taken from reference TRBV19 and TRBJ2-1): DGGITQSPKYLFRKEGQNVTLSCEQNLNHDAMYWYRQDPGQGLRLIYYSQIVNDFQKGDIAEGYSVSREKKESFPLTVTSAQKNPTAFYLCASSTSRYGLAGSGYNEQFFGPGTRLTVL.

V gene TRBV7-2 combines with J gene TRBJ2-1; D gene unclear. The V end lost 5 bases, the J end lost 5 bases, and 7 bases lay between the germline ends. This CDR3 region has 12 residues. The V gene's germline CDR1 is SGHTA and CDR2 FQGNSA. The CDR3 protein is CASSPLNNEQFF. The CDR3, as DNA: TGTGCCAGCAGCCCCCTTAACAATGAGCAGTTCTTC.

V and J are TRBV6-5 and TRBJ1-2; TRBD1 matches 7 bases. CDR3 length: 13 residues. Germline V gene data show CDR1 as MNHEY and CDR2 as SVGAGI. The V segment lost 7 bases and the J segment 4 bases; nucleotides outside the gene matches: 6. CDR3 sequence: CASTRQGRYGYTF. DNA of the CDR3: TGTGCCAGCACCCGACAGGGCCGCTATGGCTACACCTTC.

The rearrangement uses TRBV12-5 and TRBJ2-7, with 10 bases aligning to TRBD2. CDR1 and CDR2 from the germline V gene are LGHNT and FRNRAP. The V and J ends lost 0 bases and 5 bases, in that order; junction bases with no gene match: 4. The CDR3 runs 15 residues. CDR3 loop: CASGLVLGTSDEQYF. The CDR3 bases are TGTGCTAGTGGTTTGGTACTGGGGACTAGCGACGAGCAGTACTTC.

The chain has TRBV5-1 and TRBJ2-7; possibly TRBD1 for D (7 bases). CDR1 and CDR2 from the germline V gene are SGHRS and YFSETQ. The V and J ends lost 4 bases and 6 bases respectively, with 14 bases between them. This CDR3 contains 13 residues. The CDR3 DNA reads TGCGCCAGCAGCGAAGGACAGGAGGGCGAGCAGTACTTC. This codes for CASSEGQEGEQYF.

V is TRBV29-1 and J is TRBJ2-5; no clear D. V was trimmed by 6 bases and J by 5 bases, leaving 13 bases between them. Per the germline V gene, CDR1 is SQVTM and CDR2 is ANQGSEA. CDR3 size: 12 residues. This chain's CDR3 is CSVVPSRETQYF. Here the CDR3 DNA reads TGCAGCGTGGTGCCCTCAAGGGAGACCCAGTACTTC.

V and J are TRBV25-1 and TRBJ1-1, with no clear D. Germline V CDR1 and CDR2: MGHDK, SYGVNS. The ends were cut back, 6 bases at V and 10 bases at J, with 12 bases in the middle. This CDR3 has 11 residues. In DNA, the CDR3 is TGTGCCAGCAGCTCACCGGGAGGAGCTTTCTTT. It translates to CASSSPGGAFF. The full variable domain, completed using reference TRBV25-1 and TRBJ1-1, is EADIYQTPRYLVIGTGKKITLECSQTMGHDKMYWYQQDPGMELHLIHYSYGVNSTEKGDLSSESTVSRIRTEHFPLTLESARPSHTSQYLCASSSPGGAFFGQGTRLTVV.

The rearrangement uses TRBV4-3 and TRBJ1-5; D gene ambiguous. Germline assignment: CDR1 LGHNA and CDR2 YSLEER. Trimming stripped 0 bases from V and 7 bases from J, with 13 bases between. CDR3 length: 15 residues. Here the CDR3 DNA reads TGCGCCAGCAGCCAAGACAAAAATACAGACCAGCCCCAGCATTTT. Protein product: CASSQDKNTDQPQHF.

This clone was counted between two and nine times. The chain joins TRBV4-1 to TRBJ2-7; weak D call: TRBD2 (5 bases). Looked up from germline, CDR1 is MGHRA and CDR2 is YSYEKL. The V end was cut by 8 bases, the J end by 2 bases, with 13 bases between. CDR3 length equals 13 residues. The CDR3 spells CASGPGSTYEQYF. The DNA for the CDR3 is TGCGCCAGCGGGCCGGGGTCGACCTACGAGCAGTACTTC.

This chain connects TRBV19 to TRBJ2-1; 11 bases map to TRBD1. The CDR3 contains 15 residues. V trimming: 6 bases; J trimming: 4 bases; junction bases outside the gene matches: 5. Germline CDR1 LNHDA, CDR2 SQIVND (reference sequence). The CDR3 is CASSARDRGYNEQFF. The CDR3, as DNA: TGTGCCAGTAGCGCCCGGGACAGGGGGTACAATGAGCAGTTCTTC.

The rearrangement links TRBV25-1 to TRBJ2-1; tentatively, D is TRBD2 (6 bases). Trimming took off 7 bases at V and 12 bases at J, with 16 bases between the two ends. Germline CDR1 is MGHDK and CDR2 is SYGVNS. This CDR3 contains 12 residues. CDR3 loop: CASMGGRSGQFF. CDR3 in DNA: TGTGCCAGCATGGGGGGTCGGTCGGGGCAGTTCTTC.

The V and J genes are TRBV6-5 and TRBJ2-7, with 12 bases identical to TRBD1. Germline V CDR1 and CDR2: MNHEY, SVGAGI. The CDR3 extends over 15 amino acids. V was pared by 4 bases and J by 8 bases, with 9 bases of the junction left unmatched. CDR3 nucleotide sequence: TGTGCCAGCAGTTCAACCGGGACAGGGGGCCAACAGCAGTACTTC. It is translated as CASSSTGTGGQQQYF.

J is TRBJ2-1 and V is TRBV9; D is perhaps TRBD1 (5 bases). V was cut by 0 bases and J by 0 bases, with 10 bases left in between. CDR3 length: 16 residues. Germline V gene data show CDR1 as SGDLS and CDR2 as YYNGEE. CDR3 loop: CASSVGGSSSYNEQFF. CDR3 sequence (DNA): TGTGCCAGCAGCGTAGGGGGCAGTAGCTCCTACAATGAGCAGTTCTTC.

CDR3 bases: TGTGCCAGCAGTCAGGGACAGGGGGCCTATGGCTACACCTTC. Its protein product is CASSQGQGAYGYTF. The chain has TRBV27 and TRBJ1-2; TRBD1 matches at 12 bases. The CDR3 is made up of 14 amino acids. From germline, CDR1 is MNHEY and CDR2 SMNVEV (reference sequence). The junction had 2 bases not matched to a gene; V was cut back by 5 bases and J by 4 bases.

The chain joins TRBV30 to TRBJ1-1, with D possibly being TRBD1 (6 bases). CDR1 and CDR2 (germline): GTSNPN, SVGIG (reference sequence). This CDR3 is built from 13 residues. The ends were cut back, 8 bases at V and 2 bases at J, with 15 bases in the middle. CDR3 DNA sequence: TGTGCCCAAAGGCGGGGGGCTAACACTGAAGCTTTCTTT. As protein: CAQRRGANTEAFF.

The V and J genes are TRBV27 and TRBJ2-7; maybe TRBD1 (6 bases). The germline gives CDR1 MNHEY, CDR2 SMNVEV (reference sequence). V gave up 2 bases and J gave up 7 bases, with 12 bases separating them. The CDR3 consists of 13 residues. This CDR3 is CASSLNRDLEQYF. The CDR3 DNA reads TGTGCCAGCAGTTTAAACAGGGATTTAGAGCAGTACTTC.

The chain recombines TRBV6-1 with TRBJ1-2; D not certain. V lost 8 bases, J lost 7 bases, and 17 bases lay in between. The CDR3 length is 13 residues. Germline CDR1 MNHNS, CDR2 SASEGT. The CDR3 DNA reads TGTGCCAGCCCCAGACGGGCAGGAGGTGGCTACACCTTC. Translated: CASPRRAGGGYTF.

CDR3 sequence reads: CASSPAQQAYEQYF. Here the CDR3 DNA reads TGTGCCAGCTCACCGGCGCAGCAAGCCTACGAGCAGTACTTC. The rearrangement links TRBV18 to TRBJ2-7; D remains ambiguous. Trimming shortened V by 3 bases and J by 2 bases, and 11 bases separated the two germline ends. CDR3 length: 14 residues. Germline assignment: CDR1 KGHSH and CDR2 LQKENI.

The chain joins TRBV11-1 to TRBJ2-3; possible D gene TRBD2, 6 bases. Germline CDR1 is SGHAT and CDR2 is FQDESV (reference sequence). V was clipped by 3 bases and J by 4 bases, with 11 bases between them. The CDR3 has 14 residues. This chain's CDR3 is CASSFGSHSDTQYF. The CDR3 DNA reads as TGTGCCAGCAGCTTCGGGAGTCATTCAGATACGCAGTATTTT.

The rearrangement uses TRBV5-5 and TRBJ2-7; D gene ambiguous. V was pared by 4 bases and J by 3 bases, with 8 bases between. The CDR3 extends over 12 amino acids. CDR1 SGHKS and CDR2 YYEKEE come from the germline V gene (reference sequence). CDR3 amino acids: CASSRVGYEQYF. CDR3 nucleotide sequence: TGTGCCAGCAGCCGAGTGGGCTACGAGCAGTACTTC.